Below are 3 T cell receptor beta chains sequenced from a single sample in a study of a mutant IDH1 vaccine in newly diagnosed glioma. The time point is: week 35, safety follow-up. Doses of 300 ug of mutant IDH1 20-mer peptide were given with topical imiquimod. These receptors' antigens are unknown. Clones were read by immunoSEQ multiplex PCR, and TCRdb kept only the in-frame ones, dropping some. The sample has tens of thousands of clones; around 80% are singletons. The sequencing here drew on PBMCs, taken from a glioma patient whose treatment included an IDH1 peptide vaccine. The receptors were gathered from a woman aged 18 to 35 with glioma.

The rearrangement links TRBV6-1 to TRBJ1-1; possibly TRBD1 for D (5 bases). Per the germline V gene, CDR1 is MNHNS and CDR2 is SASEGT. V lost 0 bases and J lost 4, with 15 bases in between. The CDR3 is made up of 16 amino acids. The CDR3 spells CASSEAAGFGGTEAFF. In DNA, the CDR3 is TGTGCCAGCAGTGAAGCGGCAGGCTTCGGGGGCACTGAAGCTTTCTTT.

The rearrangement joins TRBV10-3 to TRBJ1-4; no definite D call. CDR3 length: 12 residues. Trimming took 3 bases from V and 8 from J, leaving 7 bases between them. Germline-derived CDR1 and CDR2 are ENHRY and SYGVKD. The CDR3 DNA reads as TGTGCCATCAGTGATGGGGTGGAAAAACTGTTTTTT. Protein product: CAISDGVEKLFF.

This clone was counted a single time. The J gene is TRBJ2-7, the V gene TRBV29-1; maybe TRBD1 (6 bases). V was trimmed by 5 bases and J by 0 bases, leaving 11 bases between them. Germline CDR1 and CDR2: SQVTM and ANQGSEA. This CDR3 has 13 amino acids. CDR3 sequence: CSVRTASSYEQYF. For the CDR3, the DNA is TGCAGCGTTCGGACAGCAAGCTCCTACGAGCAGTACTTC.